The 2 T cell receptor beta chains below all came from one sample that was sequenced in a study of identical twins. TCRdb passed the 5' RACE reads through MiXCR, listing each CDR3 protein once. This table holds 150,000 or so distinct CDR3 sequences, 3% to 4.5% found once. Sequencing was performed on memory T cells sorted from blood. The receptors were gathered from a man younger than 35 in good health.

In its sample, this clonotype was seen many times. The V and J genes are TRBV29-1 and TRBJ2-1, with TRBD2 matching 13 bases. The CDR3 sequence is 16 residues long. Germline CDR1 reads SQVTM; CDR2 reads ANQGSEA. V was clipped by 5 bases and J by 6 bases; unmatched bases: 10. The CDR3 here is CSVTPTGTSGTNEQFF. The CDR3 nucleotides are TGCAGCGTTACTCCAACCGGGACTAGCGGGACCAATGAGCAGTTCTTC.

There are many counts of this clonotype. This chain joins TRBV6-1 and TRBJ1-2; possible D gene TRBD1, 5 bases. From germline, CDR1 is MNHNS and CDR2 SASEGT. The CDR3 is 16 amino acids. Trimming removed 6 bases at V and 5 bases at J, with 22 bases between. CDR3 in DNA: TGTGCCAGCAGATTCCGAGAAGGGGTCGACCCTTATGGCTACACCTTC. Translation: CASRFREGVDPYGYTF.